This entry concerns a single TCR beta chain. The antigen it binds to is not known. No base quality values were provided; no much bigger clone lies one nucleotide off. The data are from a study of CD8 T cells in ankylosing spondylitis (TCRdb year 2017). The study in broad terms: T cell receptor beta repertoires were profiled in healthy donors and ankylosing spondylitis patients so that disease-linked TCR variants could be found. In total, the full study cohort was made up of about 110 healthy donors and more than 20 ankylosing spondylitis patients. Peripheral blood samples were taken, and synovial fluid was additionally collected from ankylosing spondylitis patients. Findings and caveats that apply to the study as a whole: Blood from ankylosing spondylitis patients appeared to be characterized by a TCR beta motif composed of eight or nine highly homologous amino acid variants. The disease-linked clones showed a CD8+ phenotype and occurred at relatively low frequencies in peripheral blood. The disease-linked clones were reported as significantly enriched in matched synovial fluid samples from ankylosing spondylitis patients. Some TCR beta motif variants had previously been reported in synovial fluid and blood of reactive arthritis patients, which suggested common disease-initiation mechanisms.

From a lookup of the germline V gene, CDR1 and CDR2 are SGHTA and FQGNSA. V and J are trimmed by 2 bases and 7 bases, and the gene matches miss 7 bases of the junction. The CDR3 spans 15 residues, from the cysteine through the phenylalanine. The read is trimmed to its CDR3 DNA, 45 bases read in frame from base 1. TCRdb lists the instrument as Illumina HiSeq 2500. Quantitative 5'-RACE with molecular barcodes was the method used to prepare the TCR beta libraries. On the authors' methods: A new computational method based on a probabilistic model of VDJ rearrangement was used to identify disease-linked TCR variants. The raw public reads went through TCRdb reprocessing: fastp at Q25, MiXCR clone calling, in-frame beta chains kept. Here each entry gathers all rows of one CDR3 protein and keeps the most common genes and DNA. TCRdb's processing, not the authors' own work, is the source of the V and J calls. The sample table lists under 200,000 distinct CDR3 sequences, around 13% of them with a count of one. Roughly 11% of the sample goes to the ten largest clones.

Recombination connected TRBV7-2 to TRBJ2-2, with 7 bases in between that match TRBD2. The source of this sequence is a female donor with ankylosing spondylitis or in good health (not recorded which). Sequenced sample: blood, either unsorted or a sorted T cell fraction (not recorded which). CDR3 protein: CASSLLAGEYGELFF. In nucleotides, the sequence is TGTGCCAGCAGCTTACTCGCGGGAGAATACGGGGAGCTGTTTTTT. When the CDR3 is completed using the reference TRBV7-2 and TRBJ2-2 genes on either side, the full variable domain is GAGVSQSPSNKVTEKGKDVELRCDPISGHTALYWYRQSLGQGLEFLIYFQGNSAPDKSGLPSDRFSAERTGGSVSTLTIQRTQQEDSAVYLCASSLLAGEYGELFFGEGSRLTVL.